The 2 T cell receptor beta chains below all came from one sample that was sequenced in a study of radiotherapy plus CTLA-4 blockade in lung cancer. The repertoire was sequenced with immunoSEQ multiplex PCR; TCRdb's copy has only in-frame clones and lacks some. The sample includes some 110,000 clones, over 75% seen only once; the top ten take under 3%. Sample: peripheral blood, taken from a patient treated with radiotherapy plus ipilimumab. The receptors come from a human donor with non-small cell lung cancer that progressed on radiotherapy plus ipilimumab. Some clones in this sample may be carry-over from other donors' samples.

This clone was detected only once. The chain carries TRBV27 and TRBJ2-4; 11 bases line up with TRBD2. The trim removed 3 bases at V and 6 bases at J, leaving 10 bases unmatched. The CDR3 consists of 17 residues. The V gene's germline CDR1 is MNHEY and CDR2 SMNVEV (reference sequence). CDR3 sequence: CASSFLPLAGGANIQYF. In nucleotides, the CDR3 is TGTGCCAGCAGTTTCCTTCCTCTAGCGGGGGGTGCAAACATTCAGTACTTC.

The chain couples TRBV2 to TRBJ2-3, with D perhaps assigned TRBD1 or TRBD2 (5 bases each). Trimming stripped 6 bases from V and 3 bases from J, with 13 bases between. CDR3 length: 14 residues. Germline V gene data show CDR1 as SNHLY and CDR2 as FYNNEI. The CDR3 spells CASSAQEATDTQYF. The CDR3 nucleotides read TGTGCCAGCAGCGCACAGGAGGCTACAGATACGCAGTATTTT.